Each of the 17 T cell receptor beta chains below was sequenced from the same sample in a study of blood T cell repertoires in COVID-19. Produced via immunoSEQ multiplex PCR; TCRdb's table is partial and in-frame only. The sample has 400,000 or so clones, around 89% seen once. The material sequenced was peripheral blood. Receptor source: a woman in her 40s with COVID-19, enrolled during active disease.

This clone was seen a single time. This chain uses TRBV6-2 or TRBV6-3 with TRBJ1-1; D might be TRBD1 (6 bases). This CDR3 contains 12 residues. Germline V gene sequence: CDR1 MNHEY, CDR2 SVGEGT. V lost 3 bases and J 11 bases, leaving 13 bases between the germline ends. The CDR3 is CASSYWQGTAFF. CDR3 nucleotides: TGTGCCAGCAGTTATTGGCAGGGGACGGCTTTCTTT.

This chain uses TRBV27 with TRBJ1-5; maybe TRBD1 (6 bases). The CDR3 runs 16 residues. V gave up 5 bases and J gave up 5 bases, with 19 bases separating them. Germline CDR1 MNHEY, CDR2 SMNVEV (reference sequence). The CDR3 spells CASSPTQGYEDQPQHF. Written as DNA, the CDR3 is TGTGCCAGCAGTCCAACCCAGGGGTACGAGGATCAGCCCCAGCATTTT.

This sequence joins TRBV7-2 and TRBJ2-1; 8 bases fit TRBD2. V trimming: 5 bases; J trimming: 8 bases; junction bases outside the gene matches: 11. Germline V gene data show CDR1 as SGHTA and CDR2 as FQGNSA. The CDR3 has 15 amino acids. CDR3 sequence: CASSPTPGGAYEQFF. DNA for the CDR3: TGTGCCAGCAGCCCCACTCCCGGGGGGGCGTATGAGCAGTTCTTC.

This chain's CDR3 is CASSPSPQGYEQYF. For the CDR3, the DNA is TGTGCCAGCAGTCCCTCCCCCCAGGGCTACGAGCAGTACTTC. The chain has TRBV27 and TRBJ2-7; a possible D gene is TRBD1 (5 bases). V lost 5 bases and J lost 3, with 14 bases in between. The CDR3 totals 14 residues. The germline gives CDR1 MNHEY, CDR2 SMNVEV (reference sequence).

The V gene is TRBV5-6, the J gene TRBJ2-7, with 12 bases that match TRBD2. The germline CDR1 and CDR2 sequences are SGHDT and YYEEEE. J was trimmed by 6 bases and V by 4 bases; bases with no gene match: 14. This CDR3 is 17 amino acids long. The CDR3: CASSGPGRLAGVREQYF. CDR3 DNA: TGTGCCAGCAGCGGGCCCGGCCGACTAGCGGGAGTACGCGAGCAGTACTTC.

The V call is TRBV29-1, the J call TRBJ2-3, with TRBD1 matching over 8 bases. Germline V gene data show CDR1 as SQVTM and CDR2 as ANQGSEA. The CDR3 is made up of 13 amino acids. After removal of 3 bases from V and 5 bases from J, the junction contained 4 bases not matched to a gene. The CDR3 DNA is TGCAGCGTTGACAGGGGGCTGGGAGATACGCAGTATTTT. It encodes CSVDRGLGDTQYF.

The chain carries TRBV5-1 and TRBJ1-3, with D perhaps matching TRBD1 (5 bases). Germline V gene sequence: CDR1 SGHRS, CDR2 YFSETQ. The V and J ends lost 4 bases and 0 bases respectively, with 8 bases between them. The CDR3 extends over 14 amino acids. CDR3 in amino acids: CASSDRSSGNTIYF. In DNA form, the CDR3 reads TGCGCCAGCAGCGACAGAAGCTCTGGAAACACCATATATTTT.

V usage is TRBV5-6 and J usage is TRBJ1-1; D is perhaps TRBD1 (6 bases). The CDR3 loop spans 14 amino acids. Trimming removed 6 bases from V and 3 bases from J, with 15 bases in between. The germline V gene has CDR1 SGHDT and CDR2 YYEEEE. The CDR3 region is CASNIQGRDTEAFF. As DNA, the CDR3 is TGTGCCAGCAACATACAGGGCAGGGACACTGAAGCTTTCTTT.

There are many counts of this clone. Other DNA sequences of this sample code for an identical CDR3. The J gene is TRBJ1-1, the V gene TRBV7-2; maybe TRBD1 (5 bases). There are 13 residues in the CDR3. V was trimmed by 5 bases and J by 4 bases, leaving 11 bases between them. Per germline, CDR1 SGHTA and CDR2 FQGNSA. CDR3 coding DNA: TGTGCCAGCAGCCCCACCGGGGGCACTGAAGCTTTCTTT. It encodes CASSPTGGTEAFF.

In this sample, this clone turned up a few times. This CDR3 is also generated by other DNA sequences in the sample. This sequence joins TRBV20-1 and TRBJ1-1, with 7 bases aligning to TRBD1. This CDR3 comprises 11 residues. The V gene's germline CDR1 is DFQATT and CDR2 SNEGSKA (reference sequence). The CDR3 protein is CRTAGGTEAFF. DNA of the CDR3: TGCAGAACGGCAGGGGGCACTGAAGCTTTCTTT.

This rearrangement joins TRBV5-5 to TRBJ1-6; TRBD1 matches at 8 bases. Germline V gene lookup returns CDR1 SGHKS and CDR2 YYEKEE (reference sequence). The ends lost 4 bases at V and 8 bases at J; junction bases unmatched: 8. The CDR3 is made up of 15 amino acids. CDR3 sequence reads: CASSRQGALDSPLHF. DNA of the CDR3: TGTGCCAGCAGCCGCCAGGGGGCTTTGGATTCACCCCTCCACTTT.

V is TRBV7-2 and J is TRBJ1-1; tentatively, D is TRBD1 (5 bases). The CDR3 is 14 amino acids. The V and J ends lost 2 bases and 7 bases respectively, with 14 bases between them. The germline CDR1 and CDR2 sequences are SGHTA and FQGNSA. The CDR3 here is CASSLQGGGGEAFF. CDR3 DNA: TGTGCCAGCAGCTTACAGGGAGGAGGTGGTGAAGCTTTCTTT.

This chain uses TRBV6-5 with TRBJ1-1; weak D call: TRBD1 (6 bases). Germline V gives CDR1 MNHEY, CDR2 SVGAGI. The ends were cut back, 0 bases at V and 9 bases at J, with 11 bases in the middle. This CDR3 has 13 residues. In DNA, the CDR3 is TGTGCCAGCAGTTACTCGTTCGGGGGGCAAGCTTTCTTT. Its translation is CASSYSFGGQAFF.

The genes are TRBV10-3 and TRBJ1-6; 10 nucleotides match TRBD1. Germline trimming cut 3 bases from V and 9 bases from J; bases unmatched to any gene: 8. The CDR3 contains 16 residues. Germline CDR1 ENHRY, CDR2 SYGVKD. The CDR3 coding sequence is TGTGCCATCAGTGAATTTCCGGGACAGGGGAGTTCACCCCTCCACTTT. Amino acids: CAISEFPGQGSSPLHF.

The CDR3 loop reads CASSQAGGSDRGGEAFF. CDR3 DNA: TGTGCCAGCAGCCAAGCCGGGGGTTCGGACAGGGGAGGTGAAGCTTTCTTT. The V call is TRBV4-2, the J call TRBJ1-1, with 9 bases aligning to TRBD1. The CDR3 is 17 residues long. Germline CDR1 reads LGHNA; CDR2 reads YNFKEQ. The V and J ends lost 1 base and 7 bases, in that order; junction bases with no gene match: 13.

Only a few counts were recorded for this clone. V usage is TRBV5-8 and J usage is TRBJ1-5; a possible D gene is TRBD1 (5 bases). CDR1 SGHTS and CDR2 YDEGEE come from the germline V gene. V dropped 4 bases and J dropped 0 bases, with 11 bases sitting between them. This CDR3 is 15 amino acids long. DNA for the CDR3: TGTGCCAGCAGCATCCAGGGATATAGCAATCAGCCCCAGCATTTT. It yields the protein CASSIQGYSNQPQHF. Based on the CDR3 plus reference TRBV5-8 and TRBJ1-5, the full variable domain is EAGVTQSPTHLIKTRGQQATLRCSPISGHTSVYWYQQALGLGLQFLLWYDEGEERNRGNFPPRFSGRQFPNYSSELNVNALELEDSALYLCASSIQGYSNQPQHFGDGTRLSIL.

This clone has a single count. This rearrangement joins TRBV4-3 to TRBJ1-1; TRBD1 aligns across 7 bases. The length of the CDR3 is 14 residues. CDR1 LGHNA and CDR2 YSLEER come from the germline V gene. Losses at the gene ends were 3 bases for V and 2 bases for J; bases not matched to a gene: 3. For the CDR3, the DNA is TGCGCCAGCAGCCAGAGACAGGGTAACACTGAAGCTTTCTTT. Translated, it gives CASSQRQGNTEAFF.